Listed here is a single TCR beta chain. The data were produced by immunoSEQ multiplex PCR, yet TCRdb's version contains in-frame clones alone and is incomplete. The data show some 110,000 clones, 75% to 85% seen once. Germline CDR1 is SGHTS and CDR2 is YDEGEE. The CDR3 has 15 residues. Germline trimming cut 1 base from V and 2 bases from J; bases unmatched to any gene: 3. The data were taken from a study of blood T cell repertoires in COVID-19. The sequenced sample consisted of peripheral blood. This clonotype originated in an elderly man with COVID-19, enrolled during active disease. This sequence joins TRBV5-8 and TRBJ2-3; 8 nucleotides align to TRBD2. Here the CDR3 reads CASSLNSGVTDTQYF. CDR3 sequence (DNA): TGTGCCAGCAGCTTGAATAGCGGGGTCACAGATACGCAGTATTTT.